Ten or more counts support the clone carrying this T cell receptor beta chain. Its antigen is unidentified. The data belong to a study of tumor-infiltrating lymphocytes in glioblastoma multiforme. Three nested ARM-PCR rounds with V-beta and C-beta primers built TCRB libraries. TCRB cDNA was made from 0.4 to 0.6 ug total RNA. Unique molecular identifiers were not described for the libraries. Each CDR3 protein gets one entry after TCRdb re-called the multiplex PCR reads with MiXCR. The table includes about 32,000 distinct CDR3 sequences, 61% detected once. Overall study findings and caveats: Just one glioblastoma patient contributed to the TCR-mutation comparison. Clone frequencies may be distorted by unequal TCR transcripts per cell.

Germline CDR1 reads ENHRY; CDR2 reads SYGVKD. This CDR3 is built from 14 residues. The V and J ends lost 10 bases and 0 bases respectively, with 15 bases between them. The chain joins TRBV10-3 to TRBJ1-1; D uncertain. The receptor comes from a male donor with glioblastoma. Sequencing was carried out using brain tumor tissue. The CDR3 DNA follows: TGTGCCACTAACCCCGGACTGTTGAACACTGAAGCTTTCTTT. Its protein is CATNPGLLNTEAFF.